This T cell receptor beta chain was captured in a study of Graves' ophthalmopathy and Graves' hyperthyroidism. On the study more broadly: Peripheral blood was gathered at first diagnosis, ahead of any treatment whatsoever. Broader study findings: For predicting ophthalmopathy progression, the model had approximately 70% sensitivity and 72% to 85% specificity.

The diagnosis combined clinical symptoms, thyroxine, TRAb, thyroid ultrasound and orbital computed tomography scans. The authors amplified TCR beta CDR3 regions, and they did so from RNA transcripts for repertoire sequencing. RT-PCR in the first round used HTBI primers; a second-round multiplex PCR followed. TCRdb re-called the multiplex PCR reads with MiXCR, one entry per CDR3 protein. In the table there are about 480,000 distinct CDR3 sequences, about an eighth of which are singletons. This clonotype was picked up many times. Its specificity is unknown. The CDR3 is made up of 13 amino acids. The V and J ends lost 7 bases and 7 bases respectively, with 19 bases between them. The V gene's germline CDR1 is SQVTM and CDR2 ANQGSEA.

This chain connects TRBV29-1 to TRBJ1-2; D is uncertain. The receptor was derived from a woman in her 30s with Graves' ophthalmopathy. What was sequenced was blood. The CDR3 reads CSDSTSSGFGYTF. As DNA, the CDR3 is TGCAGCGACTCGACAAGTTCGGGTTTTGGCTACACCTTC.